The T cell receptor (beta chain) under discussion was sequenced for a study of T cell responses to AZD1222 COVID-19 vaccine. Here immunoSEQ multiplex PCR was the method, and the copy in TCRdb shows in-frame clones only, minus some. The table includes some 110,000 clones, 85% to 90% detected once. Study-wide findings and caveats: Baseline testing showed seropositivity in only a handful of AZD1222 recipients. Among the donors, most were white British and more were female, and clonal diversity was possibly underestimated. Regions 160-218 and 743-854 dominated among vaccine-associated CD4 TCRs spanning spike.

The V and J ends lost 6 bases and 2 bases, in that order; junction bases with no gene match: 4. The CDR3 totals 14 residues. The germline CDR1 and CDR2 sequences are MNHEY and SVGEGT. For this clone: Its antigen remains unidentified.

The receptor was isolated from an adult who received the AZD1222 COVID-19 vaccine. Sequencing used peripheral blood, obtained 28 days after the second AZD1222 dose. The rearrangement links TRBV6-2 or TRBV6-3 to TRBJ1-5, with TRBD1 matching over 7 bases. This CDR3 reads CASSPQGGNQPQHF. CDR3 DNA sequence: TGTGCCAGCAGCCCCCAGGGGGGCAATCAGCCCCAGCATTTT.